This TCR beta chain was sequenced in a study of blood T cell repertoires in COVID-19. Overall study context: The study drew acute and convalescent COVID-19 samples from the United States, Italy and Spain. In each case, the material was cDNA or gDNA derived from T cells, B-cell-depleted T cells, or PBMCs.

Germline V gene data show CDR1 as SEHNR and CDR2 as FQNEAQ (reference sequence). The CDR3 spans 15 residues. Trimming pared 4 bases from V and 2 bases from J, leaving 13 bases between. This clone was observed a single time. Sequencing was performed with immunoSEQ multiplex PCR; in TCRdb, only in-frame clones are kept and a portion is missing. The sample carries roughly 99,000 clones, just over 85% recorded once. Sequencing was done on a sample of peripheral blood. This sequence originates from a man aged 50-59 years with COVID-19, enrolled during active disease. This chain connects TRBV7-9 to TRBJ2-3; tentative D call: TRBD1 (6 bases). The CDR3 region has the DNA TGTGCCAGCAGCTCGGACAGTTCTTACACAGATACGCAGTATTTT. Translated: CASSSDSSYTDTQYF.